This is a list of T cell receptor beta chains from one sample in a study of blood T cell repertoires in COVID-19. Clones were read by immunoSEQ multiplex PCR, and TCRdb kept only the in-frame ones, dropping some. The sample has around 110,000 clones, about 89% seen once; the top ten hold around 4.6%. Specimen: peripheral blood. The receptor set was obtained from a man aged 40-55 years with acute or convalescent COVID-19. Both conserved end residues are part of each CDR3. D genes are given only for firm matches. The listing skips clone size in some rows; elsewhere it reads once, few, many or a size class.

abundance: NA
j_gene: TRBJ2-7
v_gene: TRBV25-1
d_gene: NA
CDR3nt: TGTGCCAGCAGTGTAGGGCTAGCCAATACAAACTACGAGCAGTACTTC
CDR3aa: CASSVGLANTNYEQYF

abundance: NA
j_gene: TRBJ1-2
v_gene: TRBV18
d_gene: NA
CDR3nt: TGTGCCAGCTCACCATGGAGCGCAGGGCCCAACTATGGCTACACCTTC
CDR3aa: CASSPWSAGPNYGYTF

abundance: NA
j_gene: TRBJ2-5
v_gene: TRBV5-1
d_gene: NA
CDR3nt: TGCGCCAGCAGCTTGGATGCGTACCAAGAGACCCAGTACTTC
CDR3aa: CASSLDAYQETQYF

abundance: once
j_gene: TRBJ1-6
v_gene: TRBV5-1
d_gene: TRBD1
CDR3nt: TGCGCCAGCAGCCTGACAGGGGACCAGGAGCAACCCCTCCACTTT
CDR3aa: CASSLTGDQEQPLHF

abundance: NA
j_gene: TRBJ2-1
v_gene: TRBV11-3
d_gene: TRBD2
CDR3nt: TGTGCCAGCAGCTTAGCGAGCGGGGGGGCTGATGAGCAGTTCTTC
CDR3aa: CASSLASGGADEQFF

abundance: NA
j_gene: TRBJ1-5
v_gene: TRBV2
d_gene: TRBD1
CDR3nt: TGTGCCCGCACAGGGGCTGGGAATCAGCCCCAGCATTTT
CDR3aa: CARTGAGNQPQHF

abundance: NA
j_gene: TRBJ2-1
v_gene: TRBV27
d_gene: TRBD1
CDR3nt: TGTGCCAGCAGTTCGGGGACAGGGTGGAATGAGCAGTTCTTC
CDR3aa: CASSSGTGWNEQFF

abundance: few
j_gene: TRBJ2-1
v_gene: TRBV18
d_gene: TRBD2
CDR3nt: TGTGCCAGCTCACCAACTAGCGGGAGTGCGAATGAGCAGTTCTTC
CDR3aa: CASSPTSGSANEQFF

abundance: NA
j_gene: TRBJ1-2
v_gene: TRBV9
d_gene: TRBD1
CDR3nt: TGTGCCAGCAGCACGACAGGGACCTATGGCTACACCTTC
CDR3aa: CASSTTGTYGYTF

abundance: NA
j_gene: TRBJ1-3
v_gene: TRBV10-1
d_gene: TRBD1
CDR3nt: TGCGCCAGCAGTACACAGGGGAAGGAGGTTGGAAACACCATATATTTT
CDR3aa: CASSTQGKEVGNTIYF

abundance: NA
j_gene: TRBJ2-2
v_gene: TRBV19
d_gene: NA
CDR3nt: TGTGCCAGTAGTCCTGGGACTTCCACCGGGGAGCTGTTTTTT
CDR3aa: CASSPGTSTGELFF

abundance: NA
j_gene: TRBJ2-5
v_gene: TRBV6-5
d_gene: TRBD2
CDR3nt: TGTGCCAGCAGGACTAGCGCGTACCAAGAGACCCAGTACTTC
CDR3aa: CASRTSAYQETQYF

abundance: NA
j_gene: TRBJ1-1
v_gene: TRBV30
d_gene: NA
CDR3nt: TGTGCCTGGACCCCAGGGAACACTGAAGCTTTCTTT
CDR3aa: CAWTPGNTEAFF

abundance: NA
j_gene: TRBJ2-3
v_gene: TRBV5-1
d_gene: TRBD1
CDR3nt: TGCGCCAGCAGCTTGGGGGACAGGAGTTCTAGCACAGATACGCAGTATTTT
CDR3aa: CASSLGDRSSSTDTQYF

abundance: NA
j_gene: TRBJ1-5
v_gene: TRBV5-6
d_gene: TRBD1
CDR3nt: TGTGCCAGCAGCTATGACAGGGCTATCAATCAGCCCCAGCATTTT
CDR3aa: CASSYDRAINQPQHF

abundance: NA
j_gene: TRBJ2-3
v_gene: TRBV10-3
d_gene: TRBD2
CDR3nt: TGTGCCATCAGTGCCAGCGGGAGTGCAGATACGCAGTATTTT
CDR3aa: CAISASGSADTQYF

abundance: NA
j_gene: TRBJ2-1
v_gene: TRBV7-2
d_gene: TRBD2
CDR3nt: TGTGCCAGCAGTTATCTTACGGGACTAGCTAATGAGCAGTTCTTC
CDR3aa: CASSYLTGLANEQFF

abundance: NA
j_gene: TRBJ1-5
v_gene: TRBV30
d_gene: NA
CDR3nt: TGTGCCTGGCAGGCCCGGGGAAGCAATCAGCCCCAGCATTTT
CDR3aa: CAWQARGSNQPQHF

abundance: NA
j_gene: TRBJ2-3
v_gene: TRBV7-8
d_gene: NA
CDR3nt: TGTGCCAGCAGCTTAGCAACTAGCACAGATACGCAGTATTTT
CDR3aa: CASSLATSTDTQYF

abundance: NA
j_gene: TRBJ1-1
v_gene: TRBV6-4
d_gene: TRBD1
CDR3nt: TGTGCCAGCAGAATACAGGGGTCGCAGAACACTGAAGCTTTCTTT
CDR3aa: CASRIQGSQNTEAFF

abundance: NA
j_gene: TRBJ1-1
v_gene: TRBV3-1/TRBV3-2
d_gene: NA
CDR3nt: TGTGCCAGCAGCCCGATTGCAACAGGTGAAGCTTTCTTT
CDR3aa: CASSPIATGEAFF

abundance: NA
j_gene: TRBJ1-5
v_gene: TRBV27
d_gene: TRBD1
CDR3nt: TGTGCCAGCAGTTTGCAGGGGGCGAGTGGCAATCAGCCCCAGCATTTT
CDR3aa: CASSLQGASGNQPQHF

abundance: once
j_gene: TRBJ1-2
v_gene: TRBV4-1
d_gene: NA
CDR3nt: TGCGCCAGCAGCCCATTTGTCTCCCAACCCGCTCTGGGAGGCGGACGGACCTATGGCTACACCTTC
CDR3aa: CASSPFVSQPALGGGRTYGYTF

abundance: NA
j_gene: TRBJ1-4
v_gene: TRBV5-1
d_gene: NA
CDR3nt: TGCGCCAGCAGGTTACGGGGGGCTAATGAAAAACTGTTTTTT
CDR3aa: CASRLRGANEKLFF

abundance: NA
j_gene: TRBJ2-5
v_gene: TRBV11-3
d_gene: NA
CDR3nt: TGTGCCAGCAGCTTGGCTAGCTCAGAGACCCAGTACTTC
CDR3aa: CASSLASSETQYF

abundance: NA
j_gene: TRBJ1-5
v_gene: TRBV19
d_gene: NA
CDR3nt: TGTGCCAGTAGTATTCGGGGTTACAATCAGCCCCAGCATTTT
CDR3aa: CASSIRGYNQPQHF

abundance: NA
j_gene: TRBJ1-1
v_gene: TRBV18
d_gene: NA
CDR3nt: TGTGCCAGCACAAAAGAGGACACTGAAGCTTTCTTT
CDR3aa: CASTKEDTEAFF

abundance: NA
j_gene: TRBJ2-1
v_gene: TRBV10-3
d_gene: TRBD1
CDR3nt: TGTGCCATCACCGGGACAGGGGGTTACAATGAGCAGTTCTTC
CDR3aa: CAITGTGGYNEQFF

abundance: NA
j_gene: TRBJ1-2
v_gene: TRBV5-4
d_gene: TRBD1
CDR3nt: TGTGCCAGCACCACCGACAGGGTGAAGGGCTACACCTTC
CDR3aa: CASTTDRVKGYTF

abundance: NA
j_gene: TRBJ1-1
v_gene: TRBV12-5
d_gene: TRBD1
CDR3nt: TGTGCTAGTGGTTCCCCCGGGACAGGGCACACTGAAGCTTTCTTT
CDR3aa: CASGSPGTGHTEAFF

abundance: NA
j_gene: TRBJ2-5
v_gene: TRBV5-1
d_gene: NA
CDR3nt: TGCGCCAGCAGCTTTAACGGGGGGCGGGAGACCCAGTACTTC
CDR3aa: CASSFNGGRETQYF

abundance: NA
j_gene: TRBJ1-1
v_gene: TRBV2
d_gene: NA
CDR3nt: TGTGCCAGCAGTCCGAGCTATACCGGACAGCGCAACACTGAAGCTTTCTTT
CDR3aa: CASSPSYTGQRNTEAFF

abundance: NA
j_gene: TRBJ2-1
v_gene: TRBV7-2
d_gene: NA
CDR3nt: TGTGCCAGCAGCTTAAATAGCGGAGCTACTTGGAATGAGCAGTTCTTC
CDR3aa: CASSLNSGATWNEQFF

abundance: once
j_gene: TRBJ1-5
v_gene: TRBV19
d_gene: NA
CDR3nt: TGTGCCAGTACCCCCGCCGGGTTTGGGAATCAGCCCCAGCATTTT
CDR3aa: CASTPAGFGNQPQHF

abundance: NA
j_gene: TRBJ1-4
v_gene: TRBV9
d_gene: NA
CDR3nt: TGTGCCAGCAGCACTCAGACAGAGGTAGATGAAAAACTGTTTTTT
CDR3aa: CASSTQTEVDEKLFF

abundance: NA
j_gene: TRBJ2-2
v_gene: TRBV10-3
d_gene: NA
CDR3nt: TGTGCCATCGGCCGGAATGGGGCAGGAACCGGGGAGCTGTTTTTT
CDR3aa: CAIGRNGAGTGELFF

abundance: NA
j_gene: TRBJ2-3
v_gene: TRBV13
d_gene: NA
CDR3nt: TGTGCCAGCAGCTTAAGGAACGGGAATCGGCGGTATTTT
CDR3aa: CASSLRNGNRRYF

abundance: NA
j_gene: TRBJ2-3
v_gene: TRBV14
d_gene: TRBD2
CDR3nt: TGTGCCAGCAGCCAAGATTCGGGTAGCGGGAGGCGGAAGCAGTATTTT
CDR3aa: CASSQDSGSGRRKQYF

abundance: few
j_gene: TRBJ2-5
v_gene: TRBV20-1
d_gene: NA
CDR3nt: TGCAGTGCTAGTGTAGGGGCTTGGGAGACCCAGTACTTC
CDR3aa: CSASVGAWETQYF

abundance: NA
j_gene: TRBJ1-6
v_gene: TRBV27
d_gene: NA
CDR3nt: TGTGCCAGCAGTTCTGCTTTAGAGGGTTCACCCCTCCACTTT
CDR3aa: CASSSALEGSPLHF

abundance: NA
j_gene: TRBJ2-2
v_gene: TRBV30
d_gene: TRBD1
CDR3nt: TGTGCCTGCTGGGACAGAACGAACACCGGGGAGCTGTTTTTT
CDR3aa: CACWDRTNTGELFF

abundance: NA
j_gene: TRBJ2-3
v_gene: TRBV19
d_gene: TRBD2
CDR3nt: TGTGCCAGTAGTATTGGGGGGGCAGATACGCAGTATTTT
CDR3aa: CASSIGGADTQYF

abundance: NA
j_gene: TRBJ1-5
v_gene: TRBV5-1
d_gene: NA
CDR3nt: TGCGCCAGCAGCTTGGGACTTAGCAATCAGCCCCAGCATTTT
CDR3aa: CASSLGLSNQPQHF

abundance: NA
j_gene: TRBJ2-7
v_gene: TRBV5-1
d_gene: TRBD2
CDR3nt: TGCGCCAGCAGCTTGGCCTCCGGACTAGCCTACGAGCAGTACTTC
CDR3aa: CASSLASGLAYEQYF

abundance: once
j_gene: TRBJ2-2
v_gene: TRBV10-3
d_gene: TRBD2
CDR3nt: TGTGCCATCAGTGAAATCGGACTAGCGGGAGCCGGGGAGCTGTTTTTT
CDR3aa: CAISEIGLAGAGELFF

abundance: NA
j_gene: TRBJ1-1
v_gene: TRBV13
d_gene: TRBD1
CDR3nt: TGTGCCAGCATGCGGACAGGGAAAACTGAAGCTTTCTTT
CDR3aa: CASMRTGKTEAFF

abundance: once
j_gene: TRBJ1-5
v_gene: TRBV30
d_gene: NA
CDR3nt: TGTGCCTGGAGTGTACGAGGACAAAGCAATCAGCCCCAGCATTTT
CDR3aa: CAWSVRGQSNQPQHF

abundance: NA
j_gene: TRBJ2-7
v_gene: TRBV30
d_gene: TRBD2
CDR3nt: TGTGCCTGGAGTGTACGAAAAGCGGGACCCCTGTCCTACGAGCAGTACTTC
CDR3aa: CAWSVRKAGPLSYEQYF

abundance: once
j_gene: TRBJ2-5
v_gene: TRBV5-4
d_gene: NA
CDR3nt: TGTGCCAGCAGCTTGTGGGTGAGGGAGACCCAGTACTTC
CDR3aa: CASSLWVRETQYF

abundance: NA
j_gene: TRBJ1-2
v_gene: TRBV29-1
d_gene: NA
CDR3nt: TGCAGCGTTGAAGGTGGCGGTAACTATGGCTACACCTTC
CDR3aa: CSVEGGGNYGYTF

abundance: NA
j_gene: TRBJ2-7
v_gene: TRBV5-1
d_gene: NA
CDR3nt: TGCGCCAGCAGCTTGGACGTCACACGCTACGAGCAGTACTTC
CDR3aa: CASSLDVTRYEQYF

abundance: NA
j_gene: TRBJ1-6
v_gene: TRBV18
d_gene: NA
CDR3nt: TGTGCCAGCTCACCAGAGGCGGGGAAGCGTAATTCACCCCTCCACTTT
CDR3aa: CASSPEAGKRNSPLHF

abundance: few
j_gene: TRBJ1-5
v_gene: TRBV7-2
d_gene: NA
CDR3nt: TGTGCCAGCAGCTTAGCCAGGGGTGAGGGACAGCCCCAGCATTTT
CDR3aa: CASSLARGEGQPQHF

abundance: NA
j_gene: TRBJ2-3
v_gene: TRBV2
d_gene: TRBD2
CDR3nt: TGTGCCAGCAGTGACTCTAGCGGGGGGGATACGCAGTATTTT
CDR3aa: CASSDSSGGDTQYF